These 29 T cell receptor beta chains came from one sample sequenced in a study of T cell changes during pregnancy in multiple sclerosis. TCRdb's table, derived via immunoSEQ multiplex PCR, lists solely in-frame clones and lacks some. The profile covers 40,000 to 50,000 clones, with approximately 91% appearing a single time and around 1.8% taken by the ten largest. This specimen consisted of CD4+ T cells from peripheral blood mononuclear cells, obtained after pregnancy. Every receptor here comes from a female donor in good health, enrolled as a control in a pregnancy study.

The J gene is TRBJ2-1, the V gene TRBV10-3, with 13 bases identical to TRBD2. Trimming removed 10 bases from V and 7 bases from J; junction bases left unmatched: 7. Germline V gives CDR1 ENHRY, CDR2 SYGVKD. CDR3 length: 14 residues. The CDR3 region is CATLLAGGWNEQFF. Written as DNA, the CDR3 is TGTGCCACGTTACTAGCGGGAGGGTGGAATGAGCAGTTCTTC.

The chain joins TRBV19 to TRBJ2-2, with a tentative D call TRBD1 (6 bases). Germline V gives CDR1 LNHDA, CDR2 SQIVND (reference sequence). Between the trimmed V and J ends, which lost 5 bases and 7 bases, there was a span of 14 bases. The CDR3 extends over 14 amino acids. CDR3 DNA: TGTGCCAGTAGTCCCAACAGGGATAGCGGGGAGCTGTTTTTT. Encoded protein: CASSPNRDSGELFF.

The gene calls are TRBV19 and TRBJ2-5; D not certain. V lost 1 base and J lost 4, with 10 bases in between. The germline V gene has CDR1 LNHDA and CDR2 SQIVND (reference sequence). The CDR3 runs 14 residues. Written as DNA, the CDR3 is TGTGCCAGTAGTATAGGGGCAGGTGGAGAGACCCAGTACTTC. Its protein product is CASSIGAGGETQYF.

The chain is built from TRBV28 and TRBJ1-2, with D possibly being TRBD1 (6 bases). Germline lookup yields CDR1 MDHEN and CDR2 SYDVKM. V was trimmed by 5 bases and J by 6 bases, leaving 22 bases between them. This CDR3 has 16 amino acids. The CDR3 region is CASSEKSQGSQHGYTF. CDR3 DNA: TGTGCCAGCAGTGAGAAGTCGCAGGGGAGTCAGCATGGCTACACCTTC.

The V and J genes are TRBV6-1 and TRBJ1-1; unclear D gene. The CDR3 extends over 15 amino acids. V was cut by 1 base and J by 0 bases, with 9 bases left in between. Germline CDR1 reads MNHNS; CDR2 reads SASEGT. This CDR3 is CASSEVAALNTEAFF. Written as DNA, the CDR3 is TGTGCCAGCAGTGAAGTGGCCGCTTTGAACACTGAAGCTTTCTTT.

This chain links TRBV7-9 with TRBJ1-1; D not resolved. CDR1 is SEHNR, CDR2 FQNEAQ, per germline (reference sequence). Between the trimmed V and J ends, which lost 0 bases and 6 bases, there was a span of 5 bases. The CDR3 loop spans 12 amino acids. The DNA for the CDR3 is TGTGCCAGCAGCTTAGCGGGCGCTGAAGCTTTCTTT. Translated: CASSLAGAEAFF.

The chain has TRBV6-5 and TRBJ1-2; TRBD1 is a possible D gene (6 bases). V gave up 2 bases and J gave up 4 bases, with 8 bases separating them. Germline V gives CDR1 MNHEY, CDR2 SVGAGI. The CDR3 loop spans 13 amino acids. The CDR3 here is CASSYPDSYGYTF. The CDR3, as DNA: TGTGCCAGCAGTTACCCGGACAGCTATGGCTACACCTTC.

The chain uses TRBV10-3 and TRBJ2-7; the D gene is possibly TRBD2 (5 bases). Germline V gene lookup returns CDR1 ENHRY and CDR2 SYGVKD. V lost 3 bases and J lost 0, with 9 bases in between. The CDR3 totals 14 residues. The CDR3 DNA reads as TGTGCCATCAGTGAAAGCGGAAACTCCTACGAGCAGTACTTC. Translating gives CAISESGNSYEQYF.

This chain joins TRBV27 and TRBJ2-4; D might be TRBD1 (6 bases). The CDR3 sequence is 17 residues long. Germline V gene lookup returns CDR1 MNHEY and CDR2 SMNVEV (reference sequence). V was shortened by 5 bases and J by 0 bases, with 17 bases between the two germline ends. Here the CDR3 DNA reads TGTGCCAGCAGTAAGAGTCCGGGACACACAGCCAAAAACATTCAGTACTTC. Its protein product is CASSKSPGHTAKNIQYF.

The gene calls are TRBV6-4 and TRBJ2-1, with 8 bases identical to TRBD1. In germline, CDR1 is MRHNA, CDR2 SNTAGT. CDR3 length: 13 amino acids. Germline trimming cut 5 bases from V and 8 bases from J; bases unmatched to any gene: 5. The CDR3, as DNA: TGTGCCAGCAGTCTCGAACAGGGGGATGAGCAGTTCTTC. Its translation: CASSLEQGDEQFF.

This clone was seen a single time. This chain joins TRBV2 and TRBJ2-5; D gene uncertain. Looked up from germline, CDR1 is SNHLY and CDR2 is FYNNEI. The CDR3 contains 12 residues. With 5 bases removed from V and 2 bases from J, the gap between germline ends came to 6 bases. The chain's CDR3 is CASSQVQETQYF. The CDR3 nucleotides are TGTGCCAGCAGTCAGGTTCAAGAGACCCAGTACTTC. Combining the CDR3 with reference TRBV2 and TRBJ2-5 gives the whole variable domain EPEVTQTPSHQVTQMGQEVILRCVPISNHLYFYWYRQILGQKVEFLVSFYNNEISEKSEIFDDQFSVERPDGSNFTLKIRSTKLEDSAMYFCASSQVQETQYFGPGTRLLVL.

J is TRBJ2-7 and V is TRBV30; TRBD1 is a possible D gene (5 bases). V dropped 1 base and J dropped 2 bases, with 12 bases sitting between them. Looked up from germline, CDR1 is GTSNPN and CDR2 is SVGIG (reference sequence). This CDR3 is built from 14 residues. CDR3 bases: TGTGCCTGGAGTGGACAGCCACTCACCTACGAGCAGTACTTC. Residues: CAWSGQPLTYEQYF. The full variable domain, in which reference TRBV30 and TRBJ2-7 provide the parts outside the CDR3, is SQTIHQWPATLVQPVGSPLSLECTVEGTSNPNLYWYRQAAGRGLQLLFYSVGIGQISSEVPQNLSASRPQDRQFILSSKKLLLSDSGFYLCAWSGQPLTYEQYFGPGTRLTVT.

This sequence joins TRBV27 and TRBJ1-1; a weak D match, TRBD1 (6 bases). CDR3 length equals 14 residues. Trimming pared 4 bases from V and 9 bases from J, leaving 18 bases between. Germline CDR1 is MNHEY and CDR2 is SMNVEV (reference sequence). The CDR3 loop is CASSSLAITGKAFF. The CDR3 coding sequence is TGTGCCAGCAGTTCACTTGCTATTACAGGGAAAGCTTTCTTT.

To note about this clone: At one of its ends the junction is not consistent with the germline gene, which may arise from a read error. The chain recombines TRBV6-5 with TRBJ2-1, with a tentative D call TRBD2 (7 bases). The CDR3 totals 12 residues. CDR1 is MNHEY, CDR2 SVGAGI, per germline. For the CDR3, the DNA is TGTGCCAGCAGTATCCTGGGGGGGGGACAAATCTTC. Protein product: CASSILGGGQIF.

This clone was observed a single time. The gene calls are TRBV28 and TRBJ2-7; 7 bases agree with TRBD1. The CDR3 has 13 residues. J gave up 7 bases and V 4 bases, and 7 bases lay outside the gene matches. CDR1 is MDHEN and CDR2 is SYDVKM in the germline V gene. The CDR3 bases are TGTGCCAGCAGTTCTACAGGGGTTTTAGAGCAGTACTTC. It encodes CASSSTGVLEQYF.

The rearrangement uses TRBV9 and TRBJ2-3, with D tentatively TRBD1 (5 bases). Looked up from germline, CDR1 is SGDLS and CDR2 is YYNGEE. This CDR3 has 14 residues. Trimming pared 2 bases from V and 1 base from J, leaving 8 bases between. CDR3 nucleotides: TGTGCCAGCAGCGTTGGCAGGGGCACAGATACGCAGTATTTT. This gives the protein CASSVGRGTDTQYF.

This clone was found once. The chain recombines TRBV10-3 with TRBJ1-6, with 7 bases aligning to TRBD1. CDR3 length equals 13 residues. Germline V gives CDR1 ENHRY, CDR2 SYGVKD. The V segment lost 6 bases and the J segment 8 bases; nucleotides outside the gene matches: 4. CDR3 amino acids: CAISKDRDSPLHF. Here the CDR3 DNA reads TGTGCCATCAGCAAAGACAGGGATTCACCCCTCCACTTT.

The rearrangement links TRBV7-2 to TRBJ2-7, with 9 bases aligning to TRBD2. CDR3 length: 13 residues. The V gene end was trimmed by 3 bases and the J gene end by 7 bases; junction bases not matched to a gene: 4. Germline V gene data show CDR1 as SGHTA and CDR2 as FQGNSA. DNA of the CDR3: TGTGCCAGCAGCTTCCGGACTAGCGATGAGCAGTACTTC. Protein product: CASSFRTSDEQYF.

The rearrangement uses TRBV30 and TRBJ1-2, with TRBD1 matching 7 bases. The germline V gene encodes CDR1 GTSNPN and CDR2 SVGIG (reference sequence). The trim removed 2 bases at V and 5 bases at J, leaving 11 bases unmatched. The CDR3 has 15 residues. CDR3 protein: CAWSPHRDSTYGYTF. The DNA for the CDR3 is TGTGCCTGGAGTCCCCACCGGGACAGTACGTATGGCTACACCTTC.

This chain connects TRBV5-1 to TRBJ1-2; 8 bases align to TRBD1. The CDR3 is made up of 14 amino acids. J gave up 6 bases and V 4 bases, and 8 bases lay outside the gene matches. Germline-derived CDR1 and CDR2 are SGHRS and YFSETQ. DNA of the CDR3: TGCGCCAGCAGCCTAACAGGGGGGTCGAATGGCTACACCTTC. Amino acids: CASSLTGGSNGYTF.

V usage is TRBV6-5 and J usage is TRBJ2-5; no definite D call. V lost 4 bases and J lost 6, with 9 bases in between. Germline V gene sequence: CDR1 MNHEY, CDR2 SVGAGI. The CDR3 sequence is 12 residues long. CDR3 region: CASSSIAQTQYF. In nucleotides, the CDR3 is TGTGCCAGCAGTTCAATAGCACAGACCCAGTACTTC.

The chain links TRBV19 to TRBJ2-2, with D perhaps matching TRBD1 (6 bases). CDR3 length equals 13 residues. Trimming shortened V by 6 bases and J by 6 bases, and 11 bases separated the two germline ends. Germline V gives CDR1 LNHDA, CDR2 SQIVND (reference sequence). In DNA form, the CDR3 reads TGTGCCAGTAGCCTAGGACAGCCCGGGGAGCTGTTTTTT. It yields the protein CASSLGQPGELFF.

The V call is TRBV11-2, the J call TRBJ1-5, with D possibly being TRBD1 (5 bases). The germline V gene encodes CDR1 SGHAT and CDR2 FQNNGV. V lost 3 bases, J lost 5 bases, and 11 bases lay in between. The CDR3 spans 14 residues. CDR3 DNA sequence: TGTGCCAGCAGCTTGGAGGGGCACTATCAGCCCCAGCATTTT. As protein: CASSLEGHYQPQHF.

CDR3 sequence (DNA): TGTGCCTGGAGTGTACAGGGGGAGCAGTACTTC. Its protein product is CAWSVQGEQYF. The chain uses TRBV30 and TRBJ2-7; 7 bases align to TRBD1. Germline CDR1 reads GTSNPN; CDR2 reads SVGIG (reference sequence). V lost 0 bases and J lost 7; bases outside the gene matches: 0. This CDR3 comprises 11 residues.

The CDR3 is CAWSHSNLRNNEQFF. CDR3 nucleotide sequence: TGTGCCTGGAGTCACTCCAATCTCAGGAACAATGAGCAGTTCTTC. The chain uses TRBV30 and TRBJ2-1; the D is unclear. The CDR3 extends over 15 amino acids. Germline lookup yields CDR1 GTSNPN and CDR2 SVGIG (reference sequence). The germline V and J ends were trimmed by 2 bases and 5 bases, with 16 bases remaining between them.

The CDR3 here is CASSRGVKETQYF. Here the CDR3 DNA reads TGTGCCAGTAGTAGGGGGGTAAAAGAGACCCAGTACTTC. The genes are TRBV19 and TRBJ2-5; the D gene is possibly TRBD2 (6 bases). The CDR3 length is 13 residues. V was trimmed by 4 bases and J by 3 bases, leaving 9 bases between them. Looked up from germline, CDR1 is LNHDA and CDR2 is SQIVND (reference sequence).

The gene calls are TRBV5-1 and TRBJ2-2, with TRBD1 matching 8 bases. Germline CDR1 reads SGHRS; CDR2 reads YFSETQ. Losses at the gene ends were 3 bases for V and 0 bases for J; bases not matched to a gene: 1. This CDR3 spans 15 amino acids. The CDR3 sequence is CASSSGQANTGELFF. As DNA, the CDR3 is TGCGCCAGCAGCTCGGGACAGGCGAACACCGGGGAGCTGTTTTTT.

The chain couples TRBV28 to TRBJ2-1, with TRBD2 identical over 7 bases. Per germline, CDR1 MDHEN and CDR2 SYDVKM. The CDR3 extends over 17 amino acids. Unmatched junction bases numbered 10, after V lost 5 bases and J lost 0 bases. Written as DNA, the CDR3 is TGTGCCAGCAGTATCCGAACTAGCGCGAGCTCCTACAATGAGCAGTTCTTC. Translation gives CASSIRTSASSYNEQFF.

The genes are TRBV11-3 and TRBJ2-1; perhaps TRBD2 as D (6 bases). CDR1 and CDR2 (germline): SGHNT, YENEEA. The CDR3 is made up of 13 amino acids. Trimming cost V 6 bases and J 9 bases, with 15 bases left between them. The chain's CDR3 is CASRLAGGVEQFF. As DNA, the CDR3 is TGTGCCAGCAGACTGGCTGGCGGGGTTGAGCAGTTCTTC.